This TCR beta chain was found in a study of control samples from healthy donors and cancer patients. The assay was immunoSEQ multiplex PCR, and TCRdb's table has in-frame clones only and misses some. The data contain roughly 130,000 clones, 75% to 95% of them seen just once; the ten biggest clones take up over 2%. CDR1 and CDR2 from the germline V gene are MGHDK and SYGVNS. There are 16 residues in the CDR3. V was pared by 3 bases and J by 1 base, with 14 bases between. The chain has TRBV25-1 and TRBJ2-3; D is possibly TRBD2 (7 bases). Sequenced material: blood. This sequence originates from a young man in good health. CDR3 in DNA: TGTGCCAGCAGTGAGTGGGGGGGCTCTGGCACAGATACGCAGTATTTT. This translates into CASSEWGGSGTDTQYF.